This TCR beta chain derives from a study of blood T cell repertoires in COVID-19. Original handling: Researchers report that nucleated cell counts were estimated from reference gene primer amplification. Measured with immunoSEQ multiplex PCR; TCRdb has only the in-frame clones, and not every one. The DNA gave D and trimming, while V, J and clone size come from that table. The sample lists over 100,000 clones, 85% to 90% occurring once. The sample taken for sequencing was peripheral blood. The TCR comes from a man aged 80 or over with acute or convalescent COVID-19.

CDR3 DNA: TGTGCCAGCAGCTTAGGGCCCGCAGGGGGCGGCCAAGAGACCCAGTACTTC. It codes for CASSLGPAGGGQETQYF. This chain uses TRBV7-2 with TRBJ2-5, with 8 bases that match TRBD1. CDR3 length equals 17 residues. CDR1 SGHTA and CDR2 FQGNSA come from the germline V gene. After removal of 1 base from V and 1 base from J, the junction contained 8 bases not matched to a gene. Complete variable domain (other parts from reference TRBV7-2 and TRBJ2-5): GAGVSQSPSNKVTEKGKDVELRCDPISGHTALYWYRQSLGQGLEFLIYFQGNSAPDKSGLPSDRFSAERTGGSVSTLTIQRTQQEDSAVYLCASSLGPAGGGQETQYFGPGTRLLVL.